The entry that follows covers one TCR beta chain sequence. No antigen is known for it. No base quality values were provided; no much bigger clone lies one nucleotide off. For this chain, trimming is 8 bases at the V end and 9 bases at the J end, and the number of junction bases without a gene match is 4. Based on the germline V gene, the CDR1 and CDR2 sequences are SGHAT and FQNNGV. From cysteine to phenylalanine, the CDR3 is 12 amino acids long. Only the CDR3 DNA is retained, 36 bases long and in frame from the first base. The method behind the library was the immunoSEQ multiplex PCR assay. Rearranged TCR beta chain sequences were amplified using the hsTCRB Kit according to the manufacturer's protocol. TCRB libraries were sequenced on an Illumina MiSeq. On the authors' methods: The kit vendor's proprietary platform handled demultiplexing, trimming and gene mapping. The clones in this table, taken by TCRdb from immuneACCESS, are in-frame only. Not every clone is retained; where verified, under half of the shortfall comes from an unresolved V gene, and the cause of the rest is unknown. D and trimming come from the DNA, and the V and J calls and clone size come from that table. The sample table lists about 28,000 clones, approximately 82% of them with a count of one. The top ten hold over 15% of the sample.

These data come from a study of a mutant IDH1 vaccine in newly diagnosed glioma (dated by TCRdb to the early 2020s). Background on the whole study: Patients were given eight vaccinations, in weeks 1, 3, 5, 7, 11, 15, 19 and 23, which matched visits V03 through V10. In the chemotherapy-containing groups, vaccination started alongside temozolomide cycles, whereas in patients who had radiotherapy alone it started 4-6 weeks after radiotherapy. Of the 32 patients who were treated, about 60% were male and 37.5% were female, and the mean age was about 37 years. Prior to enrollment, standard therapy consisting of radiotherapy alone, temozolomide alone, or radiochemotherapy with temozolomide had been administered to patients, with the combination being received by most patients. Six visits were used for peripheral blood collection: V03 (baseline), V05, V07, V10, V12 and V13. Longitudinal TCRB deep sequencing was done for 25 to 30 treated patients, wherever samples were available for exploratory analyses. Results the study describes overall, beyond this receptor: The authors noted that analyses of patient blood samples could not be reproduced because of sample limitations. PBMC samples for TCRB deep sequencing were selected based on availability. Immune responses induced by the vaccine were seen in around 94% of patients across multiple MHC alleles. Pseudoprogression appeared unrelated to alterations in the top peripheral T cell clonotypes detected by TCRB sequencing.

In the paper's terms, the time point label means: week 23, last vaccination. A 20-mer mutant IDH1 peptide at 300 micrograms in Montanide made up each vaccine dose, which was injected subcutaneously together with topical imiquimod. The donors had newly diagnosed IDH1-mutant astrocytomas of WHO grade 3 or 4 that showed loss of nuclear ATRX. The samples were drawn from NOA16, a multicentre, single-arm, open-label phase I trial in Germany that tested a mutant IDH1 peptide vaccine in humans for the first time. Genomic DNA for TCRB sequencing was isolated from EDTA blood with the DNeasy Blood and Tissue Kit.

The V gene is TRBV11-2 and the J gene is TRBJ1-3; TRBD1 fits 10 bases in the junction. Material: PBMCs, obtained from a glioma patient whose treatment included an IDH1 peptide vaccine. This receptor was identified in a woman aged 25 to 39 with glioma. The CDR3 corresponds to CASRDRGGTIYF. DNA sequence: TGTGCCAGCCGGGACAGGGGAGGCACCATATATTTT. When the CDR3 is completed using the reference TRBV11-2 and TRBJ1-3 genes on either side, the full variable domain is EAGVAQSPRYKIIEKRQSVAFWCNPISGHATLYWYQQILGQGPKLLIQFQNNGVVDDSQLPKDRFSAERLKGVDSTLKIQPAKLEDSAVYLCASRDRGGTIYFGEGSWLTVV.